This entry is about one TCR beta chain. What it binds is not known. The data were taken from a study of T cells after yellow fever vaccination. Study details: In the case of low-cell-number fractions, SMART-Seq v4 Ultra Low Input was used for preparation.

Study findings and constraints: Contamination of FACS-sorted repertoires by abundant clonotypes from the bulk population could occur. Booster sampling recovered most clones from primary vaccination (approximately 97% CD4, roughly 86% CD8).

A process of 5'RACE template switching, which added a universal primer site and UMIs, was used to make TCR cDNA. A single record per CDR3 protein comes from TCRdb applying MiXCR to the 5' RACE reads. The sample contains 500,000 to 550,000 distinct CDR3 sequences, 20% to 25% of which appear only once. The sample was PBMCs, taken about 20 days after the first yellow fever vaccination. This TCR was sampled from a young man who received the YFV17D yellow fever vaccine.

The CDR3 DNA reads TGCGCCAGCAGTATCTACGGGGGGGCCGAAGAGACCCAGTACTTC. The encoded protein is CASSIYGGAEETQYF. V gene TRBV5-1 combines with J gene TRBJ2-5; TRBD2 agrees at 8 bases. Germline lookup yields CDR1 SGHRS and CDR2 YFSETQ. The CDR3 spans 15 residues. V lost 5 bases, J lost 3 bases, and 9 bases stayed unmatched.